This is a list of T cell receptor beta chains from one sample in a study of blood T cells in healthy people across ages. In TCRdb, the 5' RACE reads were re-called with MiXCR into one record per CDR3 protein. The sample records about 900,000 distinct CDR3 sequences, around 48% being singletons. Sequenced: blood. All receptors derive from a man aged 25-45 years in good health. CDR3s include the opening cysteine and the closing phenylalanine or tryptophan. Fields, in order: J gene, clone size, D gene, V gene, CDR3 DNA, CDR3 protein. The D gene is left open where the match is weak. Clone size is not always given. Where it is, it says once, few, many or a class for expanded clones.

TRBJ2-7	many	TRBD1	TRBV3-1	TGTGCCAGCAGCCAAGATCAGCGGACAGGAACCTACGAGCAGTACTTC	CASSQDQRTGTYEQYF
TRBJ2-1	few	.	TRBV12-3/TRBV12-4	TGTGCCAGCAGCGGGGGGCAGTTCTACAATGAGCAGTTCTTC	CASSGGQFYNEQFF
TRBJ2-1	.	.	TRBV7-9	TGTGCCAGCAGCCCGAGGGGACCCAAAACCAATGAGCAGTTCTTC	CASSPRGPKTNEQFF
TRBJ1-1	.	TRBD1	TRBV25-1	TGTGCCAGCACCTCGGGGACAGGACTTTACACTGAAGCTTTCTTT	CASTSGTGLYTEAFF
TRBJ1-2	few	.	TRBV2	TGTGCCAGCGCGCCGAACTATGGCTACACCTTC	CASAPNYGYTF
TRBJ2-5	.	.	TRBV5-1	TGCGCCAGCAGCTCAGAGGGTCTCGGCCAAGAGACCCAGTACTTC	CASSSEGLGQETQYF
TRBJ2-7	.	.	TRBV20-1	TGCAGTGCTAGAGGTAGGACGGGAAACGAGCAGTACTTC	CSARGRTGNEQYF
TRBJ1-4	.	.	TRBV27	TGTGCCAGCAGTGATACAGGGTCAACTAATGAAAAACTGTTTTTT	CASSDTGSTNEKLFF
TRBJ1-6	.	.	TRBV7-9	TGTGCCAGCAGCTTAGTGCAGACCAAAACTTCACCCCTCCACTTT	CASSLVQTKTSPLHF
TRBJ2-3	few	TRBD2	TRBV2	TGTGCCAGCAGCCGACTAGCGGGAGGGCCCGATACAGATACGCAGTATTTT	CASSRLAGGPDTDTQYF
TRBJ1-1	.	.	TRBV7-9	TGTGCCAGCAGCTTAGAGGGTCTCGGTGAAGCTTTCTTT	CASSLEGLGEAFF
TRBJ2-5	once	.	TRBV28	TGTGCCAGCAGTTTATTTGTTAGCCCTGAGACCCAGTACTTC	CASSLFVSPETQYF
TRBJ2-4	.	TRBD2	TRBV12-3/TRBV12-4	TGTGCCAGCAGGTTAGCGGGGATGGCCAAAAACATTCAGTACTTC	CASRLAGMAKNIQYF
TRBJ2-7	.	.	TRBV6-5	TGTGCCAGCAGTCCCGGGACGGTGATTTTCGAGCAGTACTTC	CASSPGTVIFEQYF
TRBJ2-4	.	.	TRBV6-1	TGTGCCAGCAGTGAGGACTACCGGACCTCCCGACTAGCCAAAAACATTCAGTACTTC	CASSEDYRTSRLAKNIQYF
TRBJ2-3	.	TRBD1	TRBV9	TGTGCCAGCAGCCCAAGGGGGACAGTGGAGGAGTTCACAGATACGCAGTATTTT	CASSPRGTVEEFTDTQYF
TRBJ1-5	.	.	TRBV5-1	TGCGCCAGCAGCTTTTCGGGGGATAGCAATCAGCCCCAGCATTTT	CASSFSGDSNQPQHF
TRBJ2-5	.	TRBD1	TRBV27	TGTGCCAGCCGTGTAGGGACAGGGGGGCAAGAGACCCAGTACTTC	CASRVGTGGQETQYF
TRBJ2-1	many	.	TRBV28	TGTGCCAGCAGTTTCTTATTAGAGCAGTTCTTC	CASSFLLEQFF
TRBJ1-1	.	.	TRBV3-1	TGTGCCAGCAGCCAAGAAGCCACCCAGGGAGCTGCTGAAGCTTTCTTT	CASSQEATQGAAEAFF
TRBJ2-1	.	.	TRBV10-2	TGCGCCAGCAAGCTATCGACAGGCCTTTACTACAATGAGCAGTTCTTC	CASKLSTGLYYNEQFF
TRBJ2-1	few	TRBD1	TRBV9	TGTGCCAGCAGCGGGGGGACAGGGATGCCCTACAATGAGCAGTTCTTC	CASSGGTGMPYNEQFF
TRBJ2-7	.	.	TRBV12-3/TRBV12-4	TGTGCCAGCAGTTTAAGGGGGGTAAAGTTTGACGAGCAGTACTTC	CASSLRGVKFDEQYF
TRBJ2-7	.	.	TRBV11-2	TGTGCCAGCAGCTCGCCGACGGAAGTGGATAGCCGTGGCGAGCAGTACTTC	CASSSPTEVDSRGEQYF
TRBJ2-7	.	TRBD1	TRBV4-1	TGCGCCAGCAGCCAAGATTCGGGACAGGGGCGCTCCTACGAGCAGTACTTC	CASSQDSGQGRSYEQYF
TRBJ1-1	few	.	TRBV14	TGTGCCAGCAGCGCCCGCCGGGGAGGCGGCACTGAAGCTTTCTTT	CASSARRGGGTEAFF
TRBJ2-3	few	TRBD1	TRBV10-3	TGTGCCATCAGTGACCCACAGGGGGCCACAGATACGCAGTATTTT	CAISDPQGATDTQYF
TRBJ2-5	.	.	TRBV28	TGTGCCAGCAGGCCTGCGGGACGCGCGGGAGAGACCCAGTACTTC	CASRPAGRAGETQYF
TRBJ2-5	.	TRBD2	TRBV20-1	TGCAGTGCTCCCCACGCGGGGGGATCACAAGAGACCCAGTACTTC	CSAPHAGGSQETQYF
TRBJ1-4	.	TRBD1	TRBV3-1	TGTGCCAGCAGCCAAGAATGGCCGGGACAGGGACACGAAAAACTGTTTTTT	CASSQEWPGQGHEKLFF
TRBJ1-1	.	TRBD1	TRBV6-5	TGTGCCAGCTACTCCCTTGACAGGGTGAACACTGAAGCTTTCTTT	CASYSLDRVNTEAFF
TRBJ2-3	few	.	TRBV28	TGTGCCAGCAGTCCAGACAGGCTGAGTACAGATACGCAGTATTTT	CASSPDRLSTDTQYF